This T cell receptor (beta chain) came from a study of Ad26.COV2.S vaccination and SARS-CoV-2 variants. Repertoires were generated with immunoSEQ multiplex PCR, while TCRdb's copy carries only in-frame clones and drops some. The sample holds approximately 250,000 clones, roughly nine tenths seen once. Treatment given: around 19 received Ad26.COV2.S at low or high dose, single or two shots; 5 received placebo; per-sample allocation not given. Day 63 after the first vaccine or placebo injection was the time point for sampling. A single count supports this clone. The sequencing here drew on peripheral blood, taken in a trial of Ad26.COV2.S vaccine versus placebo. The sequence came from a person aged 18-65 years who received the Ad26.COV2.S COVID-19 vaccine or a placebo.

CDR3 in DNA: TGTGCCACCAGTGCCCCAGAGGTGGCCGGGGAGCTGTTTTTT. It specifies CATSAPEVAGELFF. This rearrangement joins TRBV24-1 to TRBJ2-2, with no clear D. The CDR3 has 14 amino acids. Between the trimmed V and J ends, which lost 5 bases and 6 bases, there was a span of 12 bases. Germline values: CDR1 KGHDR, CDR2 SFDVKD.